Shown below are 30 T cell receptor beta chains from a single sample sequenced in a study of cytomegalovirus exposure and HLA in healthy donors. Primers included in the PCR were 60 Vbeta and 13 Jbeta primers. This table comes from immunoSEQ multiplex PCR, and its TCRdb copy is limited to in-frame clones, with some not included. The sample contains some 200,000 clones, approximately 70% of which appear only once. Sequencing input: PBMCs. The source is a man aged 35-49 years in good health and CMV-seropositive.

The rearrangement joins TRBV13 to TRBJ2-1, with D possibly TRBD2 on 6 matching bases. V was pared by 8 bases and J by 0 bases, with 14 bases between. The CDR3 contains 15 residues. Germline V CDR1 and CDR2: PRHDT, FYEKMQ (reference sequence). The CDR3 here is CASRGGESSYNEQFF. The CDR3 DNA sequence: TGTGCCAGCCGGGGCGGGGAAAGCTCCTACAATGAGCAGTTCTTC.

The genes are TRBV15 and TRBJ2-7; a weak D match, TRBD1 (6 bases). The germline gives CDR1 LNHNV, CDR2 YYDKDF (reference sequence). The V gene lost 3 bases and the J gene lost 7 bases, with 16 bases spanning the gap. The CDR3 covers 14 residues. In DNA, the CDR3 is TGTGCCACCAGCAGGGACAGCATACCTTCTGAGCAGTACTTC. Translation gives CATSRDSIPSEQYF. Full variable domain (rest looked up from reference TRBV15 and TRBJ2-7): DAMVIQNPRYQVTQFGKPVTLSCSQTLNHNVMYWYQQKSSQAPKLLFHYYDKDFNNEADTPDNFQSRRPNTSFCFLDIRSPGLGDTAMYLCATSRDSIPSEQYFGPGTRLTVT.

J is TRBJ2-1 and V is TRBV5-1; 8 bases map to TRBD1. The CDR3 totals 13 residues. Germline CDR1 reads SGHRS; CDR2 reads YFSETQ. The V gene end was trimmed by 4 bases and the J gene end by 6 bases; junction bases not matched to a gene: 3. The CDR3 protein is CASSVDRGNEQFF. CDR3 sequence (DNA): TGCGCCAGCAGCGTCGACAGGGGCAATGAGCAGTTCTTC.

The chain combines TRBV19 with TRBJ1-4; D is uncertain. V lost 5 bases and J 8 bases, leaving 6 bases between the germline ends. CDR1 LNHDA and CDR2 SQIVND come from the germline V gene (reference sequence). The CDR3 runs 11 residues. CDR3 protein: CASSWREKLFF. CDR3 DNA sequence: TGTGCCAGTAGTTGGCGGGAAAAACTGTTTTTT.

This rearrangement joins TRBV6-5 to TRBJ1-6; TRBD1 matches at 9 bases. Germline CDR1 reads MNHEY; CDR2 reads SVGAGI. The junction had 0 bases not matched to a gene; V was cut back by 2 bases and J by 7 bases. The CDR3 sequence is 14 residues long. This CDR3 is CASSYDRGNSPLHF. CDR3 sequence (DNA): TGTGCCAGCAGTTACGACAGGGGGAATTCACCCCTCCACTTT.

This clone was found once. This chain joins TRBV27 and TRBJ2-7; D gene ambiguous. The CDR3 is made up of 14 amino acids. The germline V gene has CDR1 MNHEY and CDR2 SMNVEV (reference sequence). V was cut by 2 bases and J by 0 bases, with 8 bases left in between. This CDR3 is CASSLAVTSYEQYF. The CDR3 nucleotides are TGTGCCAGCAGTTTAGCGGTTACCTCCTACGAGCAGTACTTC.

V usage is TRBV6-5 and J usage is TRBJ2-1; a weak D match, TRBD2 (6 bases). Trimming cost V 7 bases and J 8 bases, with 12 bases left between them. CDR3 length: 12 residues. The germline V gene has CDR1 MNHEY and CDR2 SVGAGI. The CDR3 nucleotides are TGTGCCAGCATGTCGGGAGAACATGAGCAGTTCTTC. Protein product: CASMSGEHEQFF.

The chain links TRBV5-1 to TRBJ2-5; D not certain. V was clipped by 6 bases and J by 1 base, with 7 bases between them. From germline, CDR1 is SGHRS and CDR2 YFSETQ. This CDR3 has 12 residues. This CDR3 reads CASTLTQETQYF. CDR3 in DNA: TGCGCCAGCACACTTACCCAAGAGACCCAGTACTTC.

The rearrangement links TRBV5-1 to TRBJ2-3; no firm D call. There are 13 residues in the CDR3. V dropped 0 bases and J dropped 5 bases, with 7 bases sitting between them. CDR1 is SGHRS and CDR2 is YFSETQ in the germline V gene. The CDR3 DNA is TGCGCCAGCAGCTTGGCCAGTCTAGATACGCAGTATTTT. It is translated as CASSLASLDTQYF.

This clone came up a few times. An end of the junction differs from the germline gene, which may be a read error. CDR3 DNA sequence: TGTTCCAGCAGCGAACTACAGGGGAACACTGAAGCTTTCTTT. Protein sequence: CSSSELQGNTEAFF. The chain has TRBV7-9 and TRBJ1-1, with D perhaps TRBD1 (6 bases). The CDR3 sequence is 14 residues long. The germline V gene encodes CDR1 SEHNR and CDR2 FQNEAQ (reference sequence).

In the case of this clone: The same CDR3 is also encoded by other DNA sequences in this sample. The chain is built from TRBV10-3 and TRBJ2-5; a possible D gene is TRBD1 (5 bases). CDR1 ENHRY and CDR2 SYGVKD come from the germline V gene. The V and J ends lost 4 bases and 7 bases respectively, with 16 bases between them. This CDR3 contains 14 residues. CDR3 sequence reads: CAISAGQGQGTQYF. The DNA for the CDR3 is TGTGCCATCAGTGCAGGGCAGGGTCAGGGGACCCAGTACTTC.

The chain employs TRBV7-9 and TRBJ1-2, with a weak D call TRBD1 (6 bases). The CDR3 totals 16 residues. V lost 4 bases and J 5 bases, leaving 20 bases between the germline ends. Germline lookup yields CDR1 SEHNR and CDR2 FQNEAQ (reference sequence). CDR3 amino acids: CASSSPTGEFKYGYTF. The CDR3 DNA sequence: TGTGCCAGCAGCTCCCCGACAGGAGAATTTAAGTATGGCTACACCTTC.

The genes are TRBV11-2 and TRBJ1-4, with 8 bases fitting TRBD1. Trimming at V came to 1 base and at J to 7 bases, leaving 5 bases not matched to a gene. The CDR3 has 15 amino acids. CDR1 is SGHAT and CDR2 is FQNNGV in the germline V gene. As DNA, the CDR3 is TGTGCCAGCAGCTTAGGAGCAGGGGGCGGTGAAAAACTGTTTTTT. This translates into CASSLGAGGGEKLFF.

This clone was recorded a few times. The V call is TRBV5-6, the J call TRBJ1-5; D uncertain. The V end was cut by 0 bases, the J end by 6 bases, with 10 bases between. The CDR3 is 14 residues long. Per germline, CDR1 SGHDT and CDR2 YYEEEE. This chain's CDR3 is CASSLVGESQPQHF. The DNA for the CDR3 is TGTGCCAGCAGCTTGGTCGGGGAAAGTCAGCCCCAGCATTTT.

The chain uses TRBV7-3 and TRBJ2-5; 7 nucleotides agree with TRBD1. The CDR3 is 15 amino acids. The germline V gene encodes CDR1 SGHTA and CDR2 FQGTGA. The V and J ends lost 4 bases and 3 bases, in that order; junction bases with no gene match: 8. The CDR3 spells CASSYIPGTEETQYF. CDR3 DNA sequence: TGTGCCAGCAGCTATATTCCCGGGACAGAAGAGACCCAGTACTTC.

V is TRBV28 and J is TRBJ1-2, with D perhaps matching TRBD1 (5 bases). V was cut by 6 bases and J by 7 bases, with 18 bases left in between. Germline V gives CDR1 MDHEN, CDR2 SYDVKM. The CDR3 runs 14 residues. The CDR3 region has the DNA TGTGCCAGCAGCCAGGGCGGCACCGGAGTTGGCTACACCTTC. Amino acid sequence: CASSQGGTGVGYTF.

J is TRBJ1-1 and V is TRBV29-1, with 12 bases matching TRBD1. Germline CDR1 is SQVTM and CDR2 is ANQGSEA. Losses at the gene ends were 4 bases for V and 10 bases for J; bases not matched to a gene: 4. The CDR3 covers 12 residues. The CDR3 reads CSVAGQGARAFF. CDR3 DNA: TGCAGCGTTGCGGGACAGGGGGCCCGAGCTTTCTTT.

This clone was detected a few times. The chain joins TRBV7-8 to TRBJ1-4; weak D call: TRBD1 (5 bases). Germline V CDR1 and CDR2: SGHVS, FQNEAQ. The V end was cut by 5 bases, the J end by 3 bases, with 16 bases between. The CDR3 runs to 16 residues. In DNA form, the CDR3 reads TGTGCCAGCAGCCGAGGTGGGGGGTCGGCTAATGAAAAACTGTTTTTT. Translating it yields CASSRGGGSANEKLFF.

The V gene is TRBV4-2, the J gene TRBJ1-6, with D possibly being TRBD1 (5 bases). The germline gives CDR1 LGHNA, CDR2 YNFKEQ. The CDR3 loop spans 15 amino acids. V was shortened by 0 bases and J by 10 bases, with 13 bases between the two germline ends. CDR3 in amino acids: CASSQDKAGKSPLHF. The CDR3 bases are TGTGCCAGCAGCCAAGATAAAGCAGGGAAATCACCCCTCCACTTT.

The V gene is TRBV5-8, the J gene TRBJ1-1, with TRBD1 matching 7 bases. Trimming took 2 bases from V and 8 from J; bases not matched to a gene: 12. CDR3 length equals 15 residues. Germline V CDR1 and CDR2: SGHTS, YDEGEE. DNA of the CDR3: TGTGCCAGCAGCTTACTCCCCCCGGGACAGACAGAAGCTTTCTTT. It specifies CASSLLPPGQTEAFF.

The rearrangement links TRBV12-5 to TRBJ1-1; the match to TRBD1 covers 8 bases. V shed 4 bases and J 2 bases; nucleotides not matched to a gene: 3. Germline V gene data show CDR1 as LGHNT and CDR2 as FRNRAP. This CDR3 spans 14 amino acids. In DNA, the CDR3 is TGTGCTAGTGGTTGGGACAGGCCAAACACTGAAGCTTTCTTT. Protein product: CASGWDRPNTEAFF.

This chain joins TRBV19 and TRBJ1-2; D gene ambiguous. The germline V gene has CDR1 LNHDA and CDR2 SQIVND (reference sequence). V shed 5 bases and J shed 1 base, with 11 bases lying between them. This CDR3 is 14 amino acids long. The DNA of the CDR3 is TGTGCCAGTAGTCCCGTTGTCGTTAACTATGGCTACACCTTC. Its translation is CASSPVVVNYGYTF.

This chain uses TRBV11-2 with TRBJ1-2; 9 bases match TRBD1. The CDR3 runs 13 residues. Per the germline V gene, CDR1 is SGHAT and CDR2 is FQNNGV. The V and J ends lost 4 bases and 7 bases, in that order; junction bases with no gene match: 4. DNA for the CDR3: TGTGCCAGCAGCTCGGGACAGGGAAGTGGCTACACCTTC. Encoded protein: CASSSGQGSGYTF. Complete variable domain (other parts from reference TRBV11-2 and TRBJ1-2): EAGVAQSPRYKIIEKRQSVAFWCNPISGHATLYWYQQILGQGPKLLIQFQNNGVVDDSQLPKDRFSAERLKGVDSTLKIQPAKLEDSAVYLCASSSGQGSGYTFGSGTRLTVV.

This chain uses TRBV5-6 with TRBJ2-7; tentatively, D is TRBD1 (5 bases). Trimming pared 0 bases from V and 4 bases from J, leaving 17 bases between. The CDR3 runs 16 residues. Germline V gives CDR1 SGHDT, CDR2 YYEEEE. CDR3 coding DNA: TGTGCCAGCAGCTTGGGGTTGGTTGACAGCAGTTACGAGCAGTACTTC. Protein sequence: CASSLGLVDSSYEQYF.

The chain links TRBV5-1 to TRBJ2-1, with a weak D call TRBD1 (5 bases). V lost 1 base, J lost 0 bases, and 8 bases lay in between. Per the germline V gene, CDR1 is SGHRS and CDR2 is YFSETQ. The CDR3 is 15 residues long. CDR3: CASSLQGDSYNEQFF. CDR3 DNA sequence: TGCGCCAGCAGCTTGCAGGGCGACTCCTACAATGAGCAGTTCTTC.

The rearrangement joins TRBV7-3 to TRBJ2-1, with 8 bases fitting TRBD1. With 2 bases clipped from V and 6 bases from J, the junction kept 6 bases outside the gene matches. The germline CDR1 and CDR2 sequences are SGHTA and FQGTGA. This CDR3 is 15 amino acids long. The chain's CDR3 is CASSLDRGIVNEQFF. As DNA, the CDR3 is TGTGCCAGCAGCTTAGACAGGGGAATAGTCAATGAGCAGTTCTTC.

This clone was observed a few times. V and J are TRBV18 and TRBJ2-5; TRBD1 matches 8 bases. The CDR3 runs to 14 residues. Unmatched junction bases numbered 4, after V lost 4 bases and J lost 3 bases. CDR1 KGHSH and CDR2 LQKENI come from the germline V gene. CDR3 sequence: CASSLDRGKETQYF. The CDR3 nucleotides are TGTGCCAGCTCACTAGACAGGGGTAAAGAGACCCAGTACTTC.

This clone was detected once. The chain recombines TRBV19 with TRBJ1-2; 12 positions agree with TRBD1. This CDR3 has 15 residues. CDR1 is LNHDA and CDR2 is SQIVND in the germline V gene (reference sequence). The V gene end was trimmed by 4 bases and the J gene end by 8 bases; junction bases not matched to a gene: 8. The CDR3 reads CASSTGQGAVAGYTF. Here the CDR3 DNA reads TGTGCCAGTAGTACGGGACAGGGGGCTGTAGCAGGCTACACCTTC.

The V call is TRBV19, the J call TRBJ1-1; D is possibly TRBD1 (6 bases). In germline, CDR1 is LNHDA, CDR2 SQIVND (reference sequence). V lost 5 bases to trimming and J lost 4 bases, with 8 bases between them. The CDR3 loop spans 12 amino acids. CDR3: CASSSGATEAFF. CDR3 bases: TGTGCCAGTAGTTCAGGGGCCACTGAAGCTTTCTTT.

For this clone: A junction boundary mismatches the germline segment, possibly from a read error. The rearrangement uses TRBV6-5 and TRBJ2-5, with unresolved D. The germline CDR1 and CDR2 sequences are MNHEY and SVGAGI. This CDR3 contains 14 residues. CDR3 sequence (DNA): TGTGCCAGCGGTTACGAACAAAAACAAGAGACCCAGTACTTC. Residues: CASGYEQKQETQYF.